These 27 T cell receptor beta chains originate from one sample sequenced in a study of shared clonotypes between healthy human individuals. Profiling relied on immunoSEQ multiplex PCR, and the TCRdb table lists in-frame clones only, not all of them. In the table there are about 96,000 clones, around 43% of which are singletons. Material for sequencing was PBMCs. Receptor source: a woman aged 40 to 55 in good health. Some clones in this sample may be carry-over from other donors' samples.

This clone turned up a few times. CDR3: CASTQDSYEQYF. The CDR3 region has the DNA TGTGCCAGCACCCAGGACAGTTACGAGCAGTACTTC. V and J are TRBV28 and TRBJ2-7; perhaps TRBD1 as D (6 bases). Germline CDR1 and CDR2: MDHEN and SYDVKM. Trimming pared 7 bases from V and 4 bases from J, leaving 11 bases between. This CDR3 has 12 amino acids. Variable domain in full (rest from reference TRBV28 and TRBJ2-7): DVKVTQSSRYLVKRTGEKVFLECVQDMDHENMFWYRQDPGLGLRLIYFSYDVKMKEKGDIPEGYSVSREKKERFSLILESASTNQTSMYLCASTQDSYEQYFGPGTRLTVT.

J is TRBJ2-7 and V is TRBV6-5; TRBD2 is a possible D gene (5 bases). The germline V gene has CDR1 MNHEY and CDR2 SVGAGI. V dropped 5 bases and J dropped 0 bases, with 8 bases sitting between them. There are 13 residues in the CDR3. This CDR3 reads CASSQRSSYEQYF. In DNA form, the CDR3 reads TGTGCCAGCAGTCAGCGGAGCTCCTACGAGCAGTACTTC.

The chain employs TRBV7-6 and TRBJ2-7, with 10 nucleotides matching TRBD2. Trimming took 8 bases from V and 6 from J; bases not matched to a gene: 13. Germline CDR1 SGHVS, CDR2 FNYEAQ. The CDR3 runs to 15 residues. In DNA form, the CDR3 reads TGTGCCAGCCTAAGTGGAGCGGGAGGGCCCTGCGAGCAGTACTTC. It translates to CASLSGAGGPCEQYF.

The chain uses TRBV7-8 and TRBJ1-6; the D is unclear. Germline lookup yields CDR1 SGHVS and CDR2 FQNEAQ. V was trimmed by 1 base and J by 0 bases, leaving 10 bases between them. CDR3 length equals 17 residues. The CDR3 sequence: CASSLELRSSYNSPLHF. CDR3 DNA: TGTGCCAGCAGCTTAGAGCTGCGCAGCTCCTATAATTCACCCCTCCACTTT.

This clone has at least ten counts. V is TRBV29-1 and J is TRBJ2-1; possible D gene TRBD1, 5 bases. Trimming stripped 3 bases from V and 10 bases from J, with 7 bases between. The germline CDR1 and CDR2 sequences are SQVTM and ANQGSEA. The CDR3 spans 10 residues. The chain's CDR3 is CSVDKGEQFF. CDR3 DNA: TGCAGCGTTGATAAGGGGGAGCAGTTCTTC.

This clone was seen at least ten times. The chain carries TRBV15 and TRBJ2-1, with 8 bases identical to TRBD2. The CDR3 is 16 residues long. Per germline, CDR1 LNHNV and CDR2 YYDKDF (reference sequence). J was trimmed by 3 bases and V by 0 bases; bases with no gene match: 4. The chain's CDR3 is CATSRDAGGGYNEQFF. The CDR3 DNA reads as TGTGCCACCAGCAGAGATGCGGGAGGAGGCTACAATGAGCAGTTCTTC.

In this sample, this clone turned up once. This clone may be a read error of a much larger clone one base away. The CDR3 region has the DNA TGCGGCGTTGGGACAGGGGTGGCCACCGGGGAGCTGTTTTTT. Its translation is CGVGTGVATGELFF. This sequence joins TRBV29-1 and TRBJ2-2, with 10 nucleotides matching TRBD1. The CDR3 runs 14 residues. CDR1 and CDR2 from the germline V gene are SQVTM and ANQGSEA.

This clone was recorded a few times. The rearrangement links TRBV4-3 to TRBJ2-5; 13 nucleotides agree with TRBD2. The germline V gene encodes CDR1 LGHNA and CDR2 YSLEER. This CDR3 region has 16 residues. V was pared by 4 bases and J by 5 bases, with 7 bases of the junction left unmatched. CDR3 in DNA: TGCGCCAGCAGCCGGGGACTAGCGGGAAGGGTTGAGACCCAGTACTTC. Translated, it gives CASSRGLAGRVETQYF.

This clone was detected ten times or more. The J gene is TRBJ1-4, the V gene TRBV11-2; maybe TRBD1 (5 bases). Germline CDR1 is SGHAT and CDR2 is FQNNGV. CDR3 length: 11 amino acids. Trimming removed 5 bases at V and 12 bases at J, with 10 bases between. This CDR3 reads CASSARGELFF. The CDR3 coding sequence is TGTGCCAGCAGCGCCCGGGGGGAACTGTTTTTT.

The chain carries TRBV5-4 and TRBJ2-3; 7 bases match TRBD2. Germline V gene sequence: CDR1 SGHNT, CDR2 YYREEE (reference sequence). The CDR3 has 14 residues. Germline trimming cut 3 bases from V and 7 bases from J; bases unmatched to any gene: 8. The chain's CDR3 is CASSSRTSSNTQYF. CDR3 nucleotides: TGTGCCAGCAGCTCCAGGACTAGTTCGAATACGCAGTATTTT.

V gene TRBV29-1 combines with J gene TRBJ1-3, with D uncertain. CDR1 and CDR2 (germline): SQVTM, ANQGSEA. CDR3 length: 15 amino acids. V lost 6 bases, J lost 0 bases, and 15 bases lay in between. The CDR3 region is CSVLTSPSSGNTIYF. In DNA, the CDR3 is TGCAGCGTCCTCACGAGCCCCAGCTCTGGAAACACCATATATTTT.

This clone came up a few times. CDR3 sequence: CASSMRGTGELFF. CDR3 sequence (DNA): TGTGCCAGTAGTATGAGAGGGACCGGGGAGCTGTTTTTT. The chain couples TRBV19 to TRBJ2-2; TRBD2 is a possible D gene (5 bases). Per the germline V gene, CDR1 is LNHDA and CDR2 is SQIVND (reference sequence). The CDR3 has 13 amino acids. Trimming took 3 bases from V and 5 from J, leaving 7 bases between them.

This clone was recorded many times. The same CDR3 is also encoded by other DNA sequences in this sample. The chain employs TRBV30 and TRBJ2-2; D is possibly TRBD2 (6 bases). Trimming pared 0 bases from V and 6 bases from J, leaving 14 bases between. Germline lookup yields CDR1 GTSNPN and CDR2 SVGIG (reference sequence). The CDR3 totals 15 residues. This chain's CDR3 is CAWSVQGREAGELFF. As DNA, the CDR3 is TGTGCCTGGAGTGTTCAGGGCAGGGAGGCCGGGGAGCTGTTTTTT.

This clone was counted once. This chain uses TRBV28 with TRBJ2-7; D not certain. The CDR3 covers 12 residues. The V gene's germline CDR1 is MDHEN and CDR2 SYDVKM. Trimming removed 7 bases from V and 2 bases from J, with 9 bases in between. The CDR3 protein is CASIASPYEQYF. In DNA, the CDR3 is TGTGCCAGCATAGCCAGCCCCTACGAGCAGTACTTC.

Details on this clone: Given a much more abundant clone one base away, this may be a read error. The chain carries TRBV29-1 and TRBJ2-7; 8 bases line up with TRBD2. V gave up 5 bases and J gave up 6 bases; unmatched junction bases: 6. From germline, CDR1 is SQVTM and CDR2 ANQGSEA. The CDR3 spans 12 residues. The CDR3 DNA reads TGCAGCGTTCTCGTCGCGGGGGGCGAGCAGTACTTC. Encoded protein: CSVLVAGGEQYF.

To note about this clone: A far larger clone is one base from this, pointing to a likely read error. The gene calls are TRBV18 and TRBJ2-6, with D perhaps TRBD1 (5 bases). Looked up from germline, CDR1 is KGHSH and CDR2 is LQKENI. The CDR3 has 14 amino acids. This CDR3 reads CASSPPSGANVPTF. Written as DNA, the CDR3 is TGTGCCAGCTCACCACCATCTGGGGCCAACGTCCCGACTTTC.

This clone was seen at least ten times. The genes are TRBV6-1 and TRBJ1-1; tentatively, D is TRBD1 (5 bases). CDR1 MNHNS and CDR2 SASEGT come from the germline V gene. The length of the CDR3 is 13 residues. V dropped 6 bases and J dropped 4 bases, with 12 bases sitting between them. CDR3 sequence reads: CASRDTGGTEAFF. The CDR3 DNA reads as TGTGCCAGCAGGGACACGGGAGGCACTGAAGCTTTCTTT.

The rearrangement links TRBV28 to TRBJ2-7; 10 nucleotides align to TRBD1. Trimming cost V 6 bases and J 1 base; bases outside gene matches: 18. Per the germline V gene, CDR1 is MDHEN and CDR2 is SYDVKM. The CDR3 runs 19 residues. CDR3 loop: CASRLARDRGLRGSYEQYF. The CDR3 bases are TGTGCCAGCAGACTCGCCCGGGACAGGGGTTTGAGGGGGTCCTACGAGCAGTACTTC.

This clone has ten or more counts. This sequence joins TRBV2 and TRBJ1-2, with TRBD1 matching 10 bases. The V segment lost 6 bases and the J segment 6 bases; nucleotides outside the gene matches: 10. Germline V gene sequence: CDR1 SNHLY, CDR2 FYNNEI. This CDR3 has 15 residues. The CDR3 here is CASRRDRGSADGYTF. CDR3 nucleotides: TGTGCCAGCAGGCGGGACAGGGGCTCAGCTGATGGCTACACCTTC.

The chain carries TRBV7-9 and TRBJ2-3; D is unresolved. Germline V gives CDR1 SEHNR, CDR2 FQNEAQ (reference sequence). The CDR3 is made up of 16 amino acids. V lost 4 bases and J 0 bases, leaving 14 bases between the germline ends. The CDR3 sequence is CASSSPTWTSTDTQYF. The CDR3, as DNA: TGTGCCAGCAGCTCCCCGACATGGACGAGCACAGATACGCAGTATTTT.

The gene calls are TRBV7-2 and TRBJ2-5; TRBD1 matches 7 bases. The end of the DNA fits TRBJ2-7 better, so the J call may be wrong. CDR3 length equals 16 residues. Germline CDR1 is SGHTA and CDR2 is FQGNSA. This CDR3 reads CASSLNHRGIGYEQYF. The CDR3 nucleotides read TGTGCCAGCAGCCTAAACCACAGGGGAATAGGGTACGAGCAGTACTTC.

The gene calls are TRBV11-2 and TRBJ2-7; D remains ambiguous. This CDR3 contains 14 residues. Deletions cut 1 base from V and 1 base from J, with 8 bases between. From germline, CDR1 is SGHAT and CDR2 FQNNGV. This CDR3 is CASSLAYGSYEQYF. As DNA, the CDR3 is TGTGCCAGCAGCTTAGCCTACGGATCCTACGAGCAGTACTTC.

The CDR3 DNA is TGTGCCAGCAGTCCTTCCCAGGGGGCGCGGCCCCAGCATTTT. It specifies CASSPSQGARPQHF. The chain uses TRBV27 and TRBJ1-5; 8 nucleotides align to TRBD1. There are 14 residues in the CDR3. Germline V gene data show CDR1 as MNHEY and CDR2 as SMNVEV (reference sequence). With 5 bases clipped from V and 9 bases from J, the junction kept 9 bases outside the gene matches.

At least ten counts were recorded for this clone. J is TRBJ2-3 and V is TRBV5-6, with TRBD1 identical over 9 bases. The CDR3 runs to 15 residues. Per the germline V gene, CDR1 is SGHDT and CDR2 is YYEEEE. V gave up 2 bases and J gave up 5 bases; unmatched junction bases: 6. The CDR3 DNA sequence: TGTGCCAGCAGCTTAGGGGGACAGGGAATAGATACGCAGTATTTT. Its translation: CASSLGGQGIDTQYF.

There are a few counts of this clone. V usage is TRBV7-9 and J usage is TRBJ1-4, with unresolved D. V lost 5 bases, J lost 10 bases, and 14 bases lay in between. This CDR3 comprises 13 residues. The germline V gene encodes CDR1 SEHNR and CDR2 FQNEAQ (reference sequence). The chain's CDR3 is CASSPNWSGKLFF. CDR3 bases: TGTGCCAGCAGCCCAAACTGGTCGGGAAAACTGTTTTTT.

The CDR3 protein is CASSQPWGYTF. The CDR3 bases are TGTGCCAGCAGCCAACCCTGGGGCTACACCTTC. The chain has TRBV4-2 and TRBJ1-2, with D hard to call. The ends were cut back, 2 bases at V and 8 bases at J, with 6 bases in the middle. This CDR3 is 11 amino acids long. Germline V gene lookup returns CDR1 LGHNA and CDR2 YNFKEQ.

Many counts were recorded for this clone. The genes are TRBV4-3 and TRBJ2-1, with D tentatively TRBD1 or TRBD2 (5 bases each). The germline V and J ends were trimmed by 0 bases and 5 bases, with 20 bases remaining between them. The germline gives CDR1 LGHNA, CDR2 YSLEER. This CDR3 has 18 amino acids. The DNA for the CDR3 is TGCGCCAGCAGCCAAGATCTATCGGGGCTAGGGAACAACAATGAGCAGTTCTTC. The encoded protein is CASSQDLSGLGNNNEQFF.